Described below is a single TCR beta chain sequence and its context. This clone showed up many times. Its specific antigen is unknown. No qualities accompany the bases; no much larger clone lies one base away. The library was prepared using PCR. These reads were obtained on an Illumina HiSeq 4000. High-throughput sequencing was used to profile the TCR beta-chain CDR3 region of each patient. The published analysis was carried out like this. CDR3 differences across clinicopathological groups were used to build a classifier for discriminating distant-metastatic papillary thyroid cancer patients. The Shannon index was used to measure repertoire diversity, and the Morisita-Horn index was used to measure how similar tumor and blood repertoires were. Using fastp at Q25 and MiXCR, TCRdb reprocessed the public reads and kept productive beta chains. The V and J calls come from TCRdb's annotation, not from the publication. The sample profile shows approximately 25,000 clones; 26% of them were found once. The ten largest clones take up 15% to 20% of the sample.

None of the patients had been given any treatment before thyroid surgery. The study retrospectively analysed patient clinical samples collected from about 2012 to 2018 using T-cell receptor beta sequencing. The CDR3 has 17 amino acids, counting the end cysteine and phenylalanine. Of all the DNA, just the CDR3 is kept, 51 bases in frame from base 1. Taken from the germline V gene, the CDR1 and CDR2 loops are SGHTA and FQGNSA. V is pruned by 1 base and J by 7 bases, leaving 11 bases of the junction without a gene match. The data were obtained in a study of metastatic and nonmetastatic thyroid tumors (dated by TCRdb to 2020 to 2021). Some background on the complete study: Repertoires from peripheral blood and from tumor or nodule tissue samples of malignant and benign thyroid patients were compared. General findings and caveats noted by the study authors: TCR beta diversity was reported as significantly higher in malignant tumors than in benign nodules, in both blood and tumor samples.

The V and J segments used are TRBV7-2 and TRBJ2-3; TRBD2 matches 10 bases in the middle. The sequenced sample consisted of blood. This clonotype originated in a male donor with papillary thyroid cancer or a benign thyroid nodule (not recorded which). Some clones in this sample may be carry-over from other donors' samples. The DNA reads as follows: TGTGCCAGCAGCTTAGTGGTAACTAGCGGGGCCCAGAATACGCAGTATTTT. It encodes CASSLVVTSGAQNTQYF.